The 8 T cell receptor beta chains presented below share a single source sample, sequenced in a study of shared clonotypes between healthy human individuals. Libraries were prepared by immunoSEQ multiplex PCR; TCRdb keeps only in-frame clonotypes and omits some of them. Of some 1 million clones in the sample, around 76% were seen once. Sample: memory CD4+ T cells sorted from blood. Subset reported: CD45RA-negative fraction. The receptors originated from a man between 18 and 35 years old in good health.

The CDR3 region has the DNA TGTGCCAGTAGTATAAAGTCCAGCATGAACACTGAAGCTTTCTTT. It specifies CASSIKSSMNTEAFF. V is TRBV19 and J is TRBJ1-1; D gene ambiguous. Trimming cost V 2 bases and J 0 bases, with 10 bases left between them. Germline CDR1 and CDR2: LNHDA and SQIVND (reference sequence). The length of the CDR3 is 15 residues.

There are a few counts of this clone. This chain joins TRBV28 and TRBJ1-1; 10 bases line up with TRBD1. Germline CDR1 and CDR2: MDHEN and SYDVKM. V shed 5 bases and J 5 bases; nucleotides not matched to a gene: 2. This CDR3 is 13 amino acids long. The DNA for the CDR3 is TGTGCCAGCAGTCGGACAGGGGGAACTGAAGCTTTCTTT. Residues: CASSRTGGTEAFF. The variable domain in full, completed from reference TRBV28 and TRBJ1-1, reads DVKVTQSSRYLVKRTGEKVFLECVQDMDHENMFWYRQDPGLGLRLIYFSYDVKMKEKGDIPEGYSVSREKKERFSLILESASTNQTSMYLCASSRTGGTEAFFGQGTRLTVV.

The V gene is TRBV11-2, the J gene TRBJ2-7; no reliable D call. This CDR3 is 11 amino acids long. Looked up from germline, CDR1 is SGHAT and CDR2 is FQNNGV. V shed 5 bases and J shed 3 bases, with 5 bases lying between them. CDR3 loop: CASSPHYEQYF. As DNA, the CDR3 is TGTGCCAGCAGCCCCCACTACGAGCAGTACTTC.

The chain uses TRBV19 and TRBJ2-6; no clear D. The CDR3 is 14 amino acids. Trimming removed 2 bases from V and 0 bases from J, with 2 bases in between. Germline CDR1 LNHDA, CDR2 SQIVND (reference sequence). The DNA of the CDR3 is TGTGCCAGTAGTATACTCTCTGGGGCCAACGTCCTGACTTTC. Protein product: CASSILSGANVLTF. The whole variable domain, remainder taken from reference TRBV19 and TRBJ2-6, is DGGITQSPKYLFRKEGQNVTLSCEQNLNHDAMYWYRQDPGQGLRLIYYSQIVNDFQKGDIAEGYSVSREKKESFPLTVTSAQKNPTAFYLCASSILSGANVLTFGAGSRLTVL.

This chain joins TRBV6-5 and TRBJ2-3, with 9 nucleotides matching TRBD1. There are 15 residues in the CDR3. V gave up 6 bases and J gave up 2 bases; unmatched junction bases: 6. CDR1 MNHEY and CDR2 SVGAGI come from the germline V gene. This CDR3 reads CASRLTGGDTDTQYF. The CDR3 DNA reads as TGTGCCAGCAGGCTCACAGGGGGCGACACAGATACGCAGTATTTT.

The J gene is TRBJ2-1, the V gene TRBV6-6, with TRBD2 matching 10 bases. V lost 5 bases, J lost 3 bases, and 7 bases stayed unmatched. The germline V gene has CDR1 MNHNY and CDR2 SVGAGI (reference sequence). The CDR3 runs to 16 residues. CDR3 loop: CASSTRTSGYYNEQFF. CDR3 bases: TGTGCCAGCAGTACGAGGACTAGCGGATACTACAATGAGCAGTTCTTC.

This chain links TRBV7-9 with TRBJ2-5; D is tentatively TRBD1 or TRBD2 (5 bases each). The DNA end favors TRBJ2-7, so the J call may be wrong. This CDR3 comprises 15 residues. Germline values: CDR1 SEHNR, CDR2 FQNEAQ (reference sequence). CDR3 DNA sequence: TGTGCCAGCAGCCCCCGGGACGGGATCTCCTACGAGCAGTACTTC. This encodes CASSPRDGISYEQYF.

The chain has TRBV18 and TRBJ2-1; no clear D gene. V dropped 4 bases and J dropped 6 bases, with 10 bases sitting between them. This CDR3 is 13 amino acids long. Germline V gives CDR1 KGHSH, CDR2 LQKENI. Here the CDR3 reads CASSLQWGNEQFF. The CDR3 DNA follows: TGTGCCAGCTCACTACAATGGGGCAATGAGCAGTTCTTC. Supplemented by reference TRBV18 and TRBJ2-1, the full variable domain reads NAGVMQNPRHLVRRRGQEARLRCSPMKGHSHVYWYRQLPEEGLKFMVYLQKENIIDESGMPKERFSAEFPKEGPSILRIQQVVRGDSAAYFCASSLQWGNEQFFGPGTRLTVL.